This T cell receptor beta chain came from a study of blood T cell repertoires in COVID-19. Study context: The analysed material was cDNA or gDNA that came from T cells, B-cell-depleted T cells, or PBMCs.

Per the original data handling: Estimated nucleated cell counts came from reference gene primer amplification. Clones were read by immunoSEQ multiplex PCR, and TCRdb kept only the in-frame ones, dropping some. V, J and clone size are those of that table, while D and trimming were read from the DNA. Of 180,000 or so clones listed, 86% are singletons. This CDR3 is built from 16 residues. Germline lookup yields CDR1 SGHKS and CDR2 YYEKEE (reference sequence). V shed 0 bases and J shed 2 bases, with 15 bases lying between them. Material: peripheral blood. This chain uses TRBV5-5 with TRBJ2-7; D gene unclear. The source of this sequence is a man aged 55 to 70 with acute or convalescent COVID-19. CDR3 in DNA: TGTGCCAGCAGCTTGGGTTCTCTCCTCGAGACCTACGAGCAGTACTTC. It is translated as CASSLGSLLETYEQYF.